The 10 T cell receptor beta chains given below trace back to one sample, sequenced in a study of blood T cell repertoires in COVID-19. Assay: immunoSEQ multiplex PCR; the TCRdb copy retains only in-frame clones and omits some. The sample shows roughly 140,000 clones, more than 80% of them seen only once. Sequencing was carried out using PBMCs or T cells enriched from blood (not recorded which). The receptors stem from a woman aged 18-29 years who had been exposed to COVID-19.

The chain links TRBV18 to TRBJ2-1; 8 bases are a match to TRBD2. V lost 6 bases, J lost 0 bases, and 7 bases stayed unmatched. Looked up from germline, CDR1 is KGHSH and CDR2 is LQKENI. The CDR3 has 16 amino acids. The CDR3 here is CASSPTSGSSYNEQFF. CDR3 nucleotide sequence: TGTGCCAGCTCGCCCACCAGCGGGAGCTCCTACAATGAGCAGTTCTTC.

The DNA for the CDR3 is TGTGCCAGCAGCAAAGCTCTAGGACTAGCGGAAAGGAGGTACGAGCAGTACTTC. Amino acids: CASSKALGLAERRYEQYF. This chain joins TRBV21-1 and TRBJ2-7; the table assigns TRBD2, which was not confirmed against the DNA. TRBV21-1 represents a pseudogene. CDR3 length: 18 residues.

This clone is a singleton in its sample. The rearrangement links TRBV19 to TRBJ2-1; 11 bases match TRBD2. This CDR3 has 16 residues. From germline, CDR1 is LNHDA and CDR2 SQIVND (reference sequence). The V and J ends lost 10 bases and 7 bases, in that order; junction bases with no gene match: 15. The CDR3 is CATRDLAGGRKNEQFF. CDR3 DNA sequence: TGTGCCACCCGGGATCTAGCGGGAGGTAGGAAGAATGAGCAGTTCTTC.

This sequence joins TRBV10-3 and TRBJ1-2, with 10 bases identical to TRBD1. This CDR3 contains 16 residues. The germline gives CDR1 ENHRY, CDR2 SYGVKD. The junction had 5 bases not matched to a gene; V was cut back by 0 bases and J by 4 bases. CDR3 DNA sequence: TGTGCCATCAGTGAGTCGGGAGGGACAGGGGTCTATGGCTACACCTTC. This translates into CAISESGGTGVYGYTF.

V usage is TRBV10-3 and J usage is TRBJ2-7; possibly TRBD1 for D (5 bases). Trimming cost V 5 bases and J 3 bases, with 11 bases left between them. The CDR3 spans 13 residues. CDR1 and CDR2 from the germline V gene are ENHRY and SYGVKD. Written as DNA, the CDR3 is TGTGCCATCAGTACGGGCAGGGACTACGAGCAGTACTTC. Encoded protein: CAISTGRDYEQYF.

This clone was picked up a small number of times. The chain has TRBV5-6 and TRBJ2-5; the D gene is possibly TRBD2 (6 bases). Trimming removed 1 base at V and 5 bases at J, with 18 bases between. The CDR3 is 16 residues long. Germline-derived CDR1 and CDR2 are SGHDT and YYEEEE. CDR3 region: CASSLRGTAGSETQYF. The CDR3 nucleotides read TGTGCCAGCAGCTTGCGGGGGACTGCCGGGTCCGAGACCCAGTACTTC.

The chain joins TRBV27 to TRBJ2-1; D gene unclear. Between the trimmed V and J ends, which lost 5 bases and 6 bases, there was a span of 14 bases. Germline-derived CDR1 and CDR2 are MNHEY and SMNVEV (reference sequence). The CDR3 is made up of 14 amino acids. The CDR3 region has the DNA TGTGCCAGCAGTGAGGTCCCGCAAGTCAATGAGCAGTTCTTC. Protein: CASSEVPQVNEQFF.

The rearrangement joins TRBV7-6 to TRBJ1-2; no firm D call. The V and J ends lost 0 bases and 3 bases respectively, with 8 bases between them. Germline V gives CDR1 SGHVS, CDR2 FNYEAQ. There are 14 residues in the CDR3. Here the CDR3 DNA reads TGTGCCAGCAGCTTAGCACCCACAGACTATGGCTACACCTTC. Protein: CASSLAPTDYGYTF.

V and J are TRBV3-1 (or the pseudogene TRBV3-2) and TRBJ2-5; no clear D. V dropped 0 bases and J dropped 2 bases, with 22 bases sitting between them. Germline V gives CDR1 LGHDT, CDR2 YNNKEL (reference sequence). CDR3 length equals 19 residues. As DNA, the CDR3 is TGTGCCAGCAGCCAAGATCTGGGTGCTGCCGCGGCCTTACAAGAGACCCAGTACTTC. It specifies CASSQDLGAAAALQETQYF.

The rearrangement links TRBV3-1 (or the pseudogene TRBV3-2) to TRBJ2-2; 7 nucleotides agree with TRBD1. Losses at the gene ends were 3 bases for V and 1 base for J; bases not matched to a gene: 8. CDR1 and CDR2 from the germline V gene are LGHDT and YNNKEL (reference sequence). The CDR3 has 17 residues. The CDR3 nucleotides are TGTGCCAGCAGCCATCTAGGGGGCGGTAAGAACACCGGGGAGCTGTTTTTT. It is translated as CASSHLGGGKNTGELFF.